This note documents a single T cell receptor beta chain sequence. Its antigen remains unknown. This record belongs to a study of T cell responses to AZD1222 COVID-19 vaccine. The J segment lost 4 bases and the V segment lost 2 bases, leaving 7 bases of the junction unmatched. The germline V gene encodes CDR1 MNHEY and CDR2 SVGAGI. The CDR3 is 16 amino acids. Profiling relied on immunoSEQ multiplex PCR, and the TCRdb table lists in-frame clones only, not all of them. This repertoire shows 150,000 to 160,000 clones, roughly 90% found once; its top ten account for approximately 19%. Study-wide points: Recipients of AZD1222 seropositive at baseline numbered only five or six.

This sequence originates from an adult in good health. Here the sequenced sample was peripheral blood, taken on day 0 of AZD1222 vaccination. The V call is TRBV6-5, the J call TRBJ2-1; 8 bases are a match to TRBD2. CDR3: CASSYQVVAGYNEQFF. The DNA of the CDR3 is TGTGCCAGCAGTTACCAAGTCGTAGCGGGATACAATGAGCAGTTCTTC.